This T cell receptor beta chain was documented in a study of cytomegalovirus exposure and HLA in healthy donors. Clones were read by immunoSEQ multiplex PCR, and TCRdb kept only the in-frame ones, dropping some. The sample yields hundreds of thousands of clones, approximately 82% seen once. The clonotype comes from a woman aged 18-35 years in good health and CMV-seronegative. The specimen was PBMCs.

The CDR3 sequence: CASSLAPQAPMYF. CDR3 in DNA: TGTGCCAGCAGCTTAGCCCCTCAGGCCCCCATGTACTTC. The chain is built from TRBV11-2 and TRBJ2-5, with D unresolved. The CDR3 runs to 13 residues. The germline V gene has CDR1 SGHAT and CDR2 FQNNGV. Between the trimmed V and J ends, which lost 1 base and 13 bases, there was a span of 16 bases.